This is a list of T cell receptor beta chains from one sample in a study of shared clonotypes between healthy human individuals. Assay: immunoSEQ multiplex PCR; the TCRdb copy retains only in-frame clones and omits some. Here the sample spans some 2.1 million clones, over 85% being singletons. Sequenced material: naive CD8+ T cells sorted from blood. These TCRs come from a man between 18 and 29 years old in good health. The CDR3 runs from the conserved cysteine through the conserved F or W. The D gene is left open where the match is weak.

J: TRBJ2-3
D: TRBD1
V: TRBV28
DNA: TGTGCCAGCAGTTTCCTGGACAGGGGACCCACAGATACGCAGTATTTT
CDR3: CASSFLDRGPTDTQYF

J: TRBJ2-2
D: -
V: TRBV7-9
DNA: TGTGCCAGCAGCTTAGGGCCGGACAATGGGACCGGGGAGCTGTTTTTT
CDR3: CASSLGPDNGTGELFF

J: TRBJ2-7
D: -
V: TRBV7-9
DNA: TGTGCCAGCAGCTTAGCAGGCGGAGCGGCCGAGCAGTACTTC
CDR3: CASSLAGGAAEQYF

J: TRBJ2-7
D: -
V: TRBV15
DNA: TGTGCCACCAGCAGCACAGGGACCACCTACGAGCAGTACTTC
CDR3: CATSSTGTTYEQYF

J: TRBJ1-1
D: -
V: TRBV4-2
DNA: TGTGCCAGCAGCCAAGATCTGGGTGTCACTGAAGCTTTCTTT
CDR3: CASSQDLGVTEAFF

J: TRBJ1-4
D: -
V: TRBV27
DNA: TGTGCCAGCAGTTCAATCTACCCGCGGGGTAATGAAAAACTGTTTTTT
CDR3: CASSSIYPRGNEKLFF

J: TRBJ2-7
D: TRBD1
V: TRBV6-7
DNA: TGTGCCAGCAGTTACCCGGAAACCCATTCACGACAGGGATTACACCACGAGCAGTACTTC
CDR3: CASSYPETHSRQGLHHEQYF

J: TRBJ1-5
D: -
V: TRBV28
DNA: TGTGCCAGCAGTGCAAGGGGTAGCAATCAGCCCCAGCATTTT
CDR3: CASSARGSNQPQHF

J: TRBJ2-5
D: -
V: TRBV4-2
DNA: TGTGCCAGCAGCCAAGATCGCGGTTCAGAGACCCAGTACTTC
CDR3: CASSQDRGSETQYF

J: TRBJ1-1
D: -
V: TRBV29-1
DNA: TGCAGCGCCTGGGGGGGGGACACTGAAGCTTTCTTT
CDR3: CSAWGGDTEAFF

J: TRBJ2-7
D: -
V: TRBV11-2
DNA: TGTGCCAGCAGCTTAGAGCCCCCAGGGGCGGAGTTCGCCTACGAGCAGTACTTC
CDR3: CASSLEPPGAEFAYEQYF

J: TRBJ1-6
D: TRBD1
V: TRBV9
DNA: TGTGCCAGCCGGGTTGGGACAGACTATAATTCACCCCTCCACTTT
CDR3: CASRVGTDYNSPLHF

J: TRBJ1-2
D: -
V: TRBV19
DNA: TGTGCCAGTAGTTCCCCAGGCGGGGGCGTACACTTC
CDR3: CASSSPGGGVHF

J: TRBJ1-2
D: TRBD1
V: TRBV5-6
DNA: TGTGCCAGCAGCGGTCAGGACAGGGTGATCTATGGCTACACCTTC
CDR3: CASSGQDRVIYGYTF

J: TRBJ1-1
D: TRBD1
V: TRBV19
DNA: TGTGCCAGTAGTATGGGGGACAGACCGGGGGCTTTCTTT
CDR3: CASSMGDRPGAFF

J: TRBJ1-1
D: -
V: TRBV4-2
DNA: TGTGCCAGCAGCATTTTTAGTCTAAGCACTGAAGCTTTCTTT
CDR3: CASSIFSLSTEAFF

J: TRBJ2-7
D: -
V: TRBV5-4
DNA: TGTGCCAGCAGCTCAGCAAAAGGACCCTACGAGCAGTACTTC
CDR3: CASSSAKGPYEQYF

J: TRBJ2-7
D: TRBD2
V: TRBV13
DNA: TGTGCCAGCAGCTTAAAAGGCCTAGCGGGGGGTTCCTACGAGCAGTACTTC
CDR3: CASSLKGLAGGSYEQYF

J: TRBJ2-3
D: -
V: TRBV4-1
DNA: TGCGCCAGCAGCCATACGCTAGATACGCAGTATTTT
CDR3: CASSHTLDTQYF

J: TRBJ1-1
D: -
V: TRBV7-9
DNA: TGTGCCAGCAGCTTGGAAGCGGACCTTGAAGCTTTCTTT
CDR3: CASSLEADLEAFF

J: TRBJ1-2
D: -
V: TRBV10-3
DNA: TGTGCCATCAGTGAGTACGGGCAGAGCTATGGCTACACCTTC
CDR3: CAISEYGQSYGYTF

J: TRBJ2-7
D: TRBD2
V: TRBV5-1
DNA: TGCGCCAGCAGCTTGGATCAGCGGGGGTACGAGCAGTACTTC
CDR3: CASSLDQRGYEQYF

J: TRBJ2-1
D: TRBD1
V: TRBV2
DNA: TGTGCCAGCCTATGGACAGGGGGTTCCTACAATGAGCAGTTCTTC
CDR3: CASLWTGGSYNEQFF

J: TRBJ1-3
D: -
V: TRBV10-3
DNA: TGTGCCATCAGGGACGCCTCACAGGACTCTGGAAACACCATATATTTT
CDR3: CAIRDASQDSGNTIYF

J: TRBJ2-7
D: TRBD2
V: TRBV7-9
DNA: TGTGCCAGCAGCTTAGGGCGGGGGGCCTTTCCCTACGAGCAGTACTTC
CDR3: CASSLGRGAFPYEQYF